What follows describes a single T cell receptor (beta chain). The data originate from a study of blood T cell repertoires in COVID-19. Study information: In each case, the material was cDNA or gDNA derived from T cells, B-cell-depleted T cells, or PBMCs.

Per the study methods: Using reference gene primer amplification, nucleated cell counts were estimated. Clones were read by immunoSEQ multiplex PCR, and TCRdb kept only the in-frame ones, dropping some. V and J calls and clone size are those listed in that table; D and trimming were worked out from the DNA. In the table there are fewer than 100,000 clones, roughly 83% of which are singletons. The clonotype comes from a human donor in a cohort sampled during active COVID-19. Sequencing used peripheral blood.

Here the CDR3 DNA reads TGTGCCAGCAGCTTTAGCGGGAACACAGATACGCAGTATTTT. Its protein product is CASSFSGNTDTQYF. The gene calls are TRBV11-2 and TRBJ2-3; TRBD2 matches at 8 bases. Losses at the gene ends were 3 bases for V and 2 bases for J; bases not matched to a gene: 1. CDR3 length: 14 residues. Germline V lookup: CDR1 SGHAT, CDR2 FQNNGV. Full variable domain (remainder filled in from reference TRBV11-2 and TRBJ2-3): EAGVAQSPRYKIIEKRQSVAFWCNPISGHATLYWYQQILGQGPKLLIQFQNNGVVDDSQLPKDRFSAERLKGVDSTLKIQPAKLEDSAVYLCASSFSGNTDTQYFGPGTRLTVL.